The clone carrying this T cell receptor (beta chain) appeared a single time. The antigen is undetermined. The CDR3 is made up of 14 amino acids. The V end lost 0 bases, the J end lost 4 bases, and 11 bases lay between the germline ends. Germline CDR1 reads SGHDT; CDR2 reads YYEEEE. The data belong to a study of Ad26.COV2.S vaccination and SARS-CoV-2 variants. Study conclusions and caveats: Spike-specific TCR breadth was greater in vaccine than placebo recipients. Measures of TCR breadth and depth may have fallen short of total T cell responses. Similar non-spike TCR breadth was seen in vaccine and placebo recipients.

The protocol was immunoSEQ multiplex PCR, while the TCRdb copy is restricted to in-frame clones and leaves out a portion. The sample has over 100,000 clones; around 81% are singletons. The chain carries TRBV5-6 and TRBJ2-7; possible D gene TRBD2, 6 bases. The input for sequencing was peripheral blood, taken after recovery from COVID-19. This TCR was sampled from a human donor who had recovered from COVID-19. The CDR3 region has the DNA TGTGCCAGCAGCTTGGTAGCTGGGGGGTACGAGCAGTACTTC. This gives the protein CASSLVAGGYEQYF.